Presented here are 8 T cell receptor beta chains from one specimen sequenced in a study of cytomegalovirus exposure and HLA in healthy donors. PCR used 60 Vbeta primers and 13 Jbeta primers. Produced via immunoSEQ multiplex PCR; TCRdb's table is partial and in-frame only. The table records around 64,000 clones, around 61% of them present only once. Input material: PBMCs. The receptors derive from a woman between 50 and 59 years old in good health and CMV-seronegative.

The V and J genes are TRBV29-1 and TRBJ1-2; D is unresolved. CDR1 is SQVTM and CDR2 is ANQGSEA in the germline V gene. The CDR3 runs 10 residues. The ends were cut back, 3 bases at V and 8 bases at J, with 7 bases in the middle. The CDR3: CSVDPLGYTF. As DNA, the CDR3 is TGCAGCGTTGATCCTTTGGGCTACACCTTC.

This clone is a singleton in its sample. In DNA form, the CDR3 reads TGTGCCAGCAGCTTAGCCACAGGGGTCGACACCGGGGAGCTGTTTTTT. Translated, it gives CASSLATGVDTGELFF. The rearrangement joins TRBV11-1 to TRBJ2-2; TRBD1 agrees at 7 bases. Germline loops: CDR1 SGHAT, CDR2 FQDESV (reference sequence). The V and J ends lost 0 bases and 3 bases, in that order; junction bases with no gene match: 4. CDR3 length: 16 residues. The variable domain in full, completed from reference TRBV11-1 and TRBJ2-2, reads EAEVAQSPRYKITEKSQAVAFWCDPISGHATLYWYRQILGQGPELLVQFQDESVVDDSQLPKDRFSAERLKGVDSTLKIQPAELGDSAMYLCASSLATGVDTGELFFGEGSRLTVL.

The chain employs TRBV5-4 and TRBJ1-6; 10 bases are a match to TRBD1. The CDR3 is made up of 15 amino acids. V was clipped by 4 bases and J by 7 bases; unmatched bases: 5. In germline, CDR1 is SGHNT, CDR2 YYREEE (reference sequence). The CDR3 is CASSNRDRGNSPLHF. The CDR3 DNA follows: TGTGCCAGCAGCAACCGGGACAGGGGAAATTCACCCCTCCACTTT.

The CDR3: CASSSDRDGLNEQFF. The DNA for the CDR3 is TGCGCCAGCAGCTCGGACAGGGACGGGCTCAATGAGCAGTTCTTC. The chain has TRBV5-1 and TRBJ2-1, with 8 positions matching TRBD1. CDR1 is SGHRS and CDR2 is YFSETQ in the germline V gene. This CDR3 is 15 amino acids long. The V and J ends lost 3 bases and 6 bases, in that order; junction bases with no gene match: 8. Full variable domain (rest looked up from reference TRBV5-1 and TRBJ2-1): KAGVTQTPRYLIKTRGQQVTLSCSPISGHRSVSWYQQTPGQGLQFLFEYFSETQRNKGNFPGRFSGRQFSNSRSEMNVSTLELGDSALYLCASSSDRDGLNEQFFGPGTRLTVL.

This clone occurred once. The chain carries TRBV4-1 and TRBJ2-3, with a possible D match to TRBD2 (5 bases). CDR1 and CDR2 from the germline V gene are MGHRA and YSYEKL. CDR3 length equals 16 residues. V was pared by 3 bases and J by 3 bases, with 16 bases between. The CDR3 coding sequence is TGCGCCAGCAGCCACCGTGCGGGCCGAATTACAGATACGCAGTATTTT. This translates into CASSHRAGRITDTQYF.

CDR3 nucleotide sequence: TGTGCCAGCAGCGGGGGGACAGGGCTAGCCAAAAACATTCAGTACTTC. Translation: CASSGGTGLAKNIQYF. This rearrangement joins TRBV11-3 to TRBJ2-4, with 9 positions matching TRBD1. This CDR3 contains 16 residues. V dropped 5 bases and J dropped 0; count of bases not matched to a gene: 5. In germline, CDR1 is SGHNT, CDR2 YENEEA.

The chain couples TRBV6-6 to TRBJ2-2; 7 bases map to TRBD2. After removal of 7 bases from V and 1 base from J, the junction contained 3 bases not matched to a gene. Germline-derived CDR1 and CDR2 are MNHNY and SVGAGI (reference sequence). The CDR3 sequence is 14 residues long. The CDR3: CASMKRENTGELFF. CDR3 DNA sequence: TGTGCCAGCATGAAGCGGGAGAACACCGGGGAGCTGTTTTTT.

The chain combines TRBV28 with TRBJ2-7; possible D gene TRBD2, 6 bases. Deletions cut 7 bases from V and 2 bases from J, with 12 bases between. The CDR3 has 13 amino acids. Germline CDR1 MDHEN, CDR2 SYDVKM. CDR3 region: CASISGATYEQYF. CDR3 coding DNA: TGTGCCAGCATTTCGGGAGCTACCTACGAGCAGTACTTC. The whole variable domain, filled in from reference TRBV28 and TRBJ2-7, reads DVKVTQSSRYLVKRTGEKVFLECVQDMDHENMFWYRQDPGLGLRLIYFSYDVKMKEKGDIPEGYSVSREKKERFSLILESASTNQTSMYLCASISGATYEQYFGPGTRLTVT.